A single sample is the source of the 29 T cell receptor beta chains below, sequenced in a study of T-cell reconstitution after alpha-beta-depleted transplantation in children. The authors prepared the TCRbeta library with unique molecular identifiers. TCRdb used MiXCR to reprocess the PCR reads, holding one entry per CDR3 protein. In the table there are 250,000 to 300,000 distinct CDR3 sequences, around 10% of which are singletons. This specimen was peripheral blood, taken 180 days after TCRalphabeta/CD19-depleted stem cell transplant. The origin of the receptors is a male patient aged 2 to 10 who had a stem cell transplant for chronic granulomatous disease, so the T cells may come from the graft donor.

This clonotype was recorded at least ten times. The chain uses TRBV4-3 and TRBJ1-6; D gene unclear. The CDR3 length is 18 residues. Germline V gene data show CDR1 as LGHNA and CDR2 as YSLEER. Trimming stripped 0 bases from V and 7 bases from J, with 19 bases between. The chain's CDR3 is CASSQDLIGGLFNSPLHF. The CDR3 coding sequence is TGCGCCAGCAGCCAAGATTTAATTGGCGGACTGTTCAATTCACCCCTCCACTTT.

This clonotype was counted at least ten times. The rearrangement uses TRBV18 and TRBJ1-5; D is unresolved. Per germline, CDR1 KGHSH and CDR2 LQKENI. V was clipped by 0 bases and J by 6 bases, with 3 bases between them. There are 12 residues in the CDR3. This CDR3 reads CASSPPGQPQHF. CDR3 in DNA: TGTGCCAGCTCACCACCGGGTCAGCCCCAGCATTTT.

In this sample, this clonotype turned up many times. The chain uses TRBV20-1 and TRBJ1-1; D may be TRBD1 (5 bases). The germline gives CDR1 DFQATT, CDR2 SNEGSKA (reference sequence). The CDR3 spans 13 residues. Trimming left V 6 bases short and J 0 bases short, with 11 bases between. Here the CDR3 DNA reads TGCAGTGCCTTGGGACCGATGAACACTGAAGCTTTCTTT. The encoded protein is CSALGPMNTEAFF.

The table lists this clonotype with many counts. J is TRBJ2-7 and V is TRBV20-1, with D perhaps matching TRBD2 (5 bases). Germline V gene sequence: CDR1 DFQATT, CDR2 SNEGSKA (reference sequence). This CDR3 comprises 14 residues. The V end lost 3 bases, the J end lost 7 bases, and 19 bases lay between the germline ends. The CDR3 DNA reads as TGCAGTGCTAGTCACGGGATTCGATCGGGGGAGCAGTACTTC. Its protein product is CSASHGIRSGEQYF.

This clonotype was seen ten or more times. This sequence joins TRBV5-1 and TRBJ2-2; D is ambiguous. CDR3 length: 13 amino acids. Trimming took off 4 bases at V and 7 bases at J, with 11 bases between the two ends. Looked up from germline, CDR1 is SGHRS and CDR2 is YFSETQ. The CDR3 DNA is TGCGCCAGCAGCCTTACCTTTAACGGGGAGCTGTTTTTT. This codes for CASSLTFNGELFF.

The chain carries TRBV6-2 or TRBV6-3 and TRBJ2-5; possibly TRBD1 for D (5 bases). Trimming removed 0 bases at V and 5 bases at J, with 16 bases between. CDR1 and CDR2 from the germline V gene are MNHEY and SVGEGT. The CDR3 has 16 amino acids. The CDR3 spells CASSYSNGAATETQYF. The CDR3, as DNA: TGTGCCAGCAGTTACTCGAATGGGGCCGCCACCGAGACCCAGTACTTC.

Comment on this clonotype: This may stem from a read error, because a much larger clone lies one nucleotide away. Because the CDR3's place on the DNA is in doubt, the DNA is left out and the CDR3 is given as listed by TCRdb. The rearrangement links TRBV5-6 to TRBJ1-6. Germline V CDR1 and CDR2: SGHDT, YYEEEE. The length of the CDR3 is 15 amino acids, counting both ends. CDR3 loop: CASSLAVGMGSPLYF.

In this sample, this clonotype turned up many times. The rearrangement joins TRBV12-3 or TRBV12-4 to TRBJ2-1; D not certain. The ends were cut back, 2 bases at V and 4 bases at J, with 3 bases in the middle. The CDR3 sequence is 12 residues long. Here the CDR3 DNA reads TGTGCCAGCAGTTTACATTACAATGAGCAGTTCTTC. Protein sequence: CASSLHYNEQFF.

In its sample, this clonotype was seen many times. The rearrangement joins TRBV20-1 to TRBJ1-2; D is undetermined. V lost 4 bases and J lost 8, with 14 bases in between. CDR3 length equals 12 residues. Germline-derived CDR1 and CDR2 are DFQATT and SNEGSKA (reference sequence). CDR3 bases: TGCAGTGCTATCCTACCAACGGGGGGCTACACCTTC. Amino acid sequence: CSAILPTGGYTF.

This clonotype was seen repeatedly, ten times or more. The V gene is TRBV29-1, the J gene TRBJ2-1; D remains unclear. Looked up from germline, CDR1 is SQVTM and CDR2 is ANQGSEA. V lost 1 base and J 0 bases, leaving 7 bases between the germline ends. CDR3 size: 14 residues. The CDR3 spells CSVEGVSSYNEQFF. For the CDR3, the DNA is TGCAGCGTTGAAGGCGTTAGCTCCTACAATGAGCAGTTCTTC.

This clonotype was picked up many times. The rearrangement links TRBV7-2 to TRBJ2-1; TRBD2 matches at 9 bases. CDR1 and CDR2 from the germline V gene are SGHTA and FQGNSA. This CDR3 is 15 amino acids long. J gave up 5 bases and V 9 bases, and 11 bases lay outside the gene matches. This CDR3 reads CASGGGGAANNEQFF. The CDR3 coding sequence is TGTGCCAGTGGGGGCGGGGGGGCGGCTAACAATGAGCAGTTCTTC.

This clonotype was seen ten or more times. The chain combines TRBV4-1 with TRBJ2-1; 11 bases line up with TRBD2. After removal of 1 base from V and 2 bases from J, the junction contained 7 bases not matched to a gene. The CDR3 consists of 18 residues. Germline CDR1 and CDR2: MGHRA and YSYEKL. CDR3 region: CASSQAPGLAETYNEQFF. CDR3 DNA: TGCGCCAGCAGCCAAGCCCCGGGACTAGCGGAGACCTACAATGAGCAGTTCTTC.

The genes are TRBV21-1 and TRBJ2-2. TRBV21-1 is a recognized pseudogene. There are 11 residues in the CDR3. CDR3 amino acids: CASNGAGELFF. The CDR3 bases are TGTGCCAGCAACGGGGCCGGGGAGCTGTTTTTT.

This clonotype was recorded many times. The chain links TRBV14 to TRBJ2-7; 12 nucleotides line up with TRBD2. The CDR3 covers 15 residues. Trimming removed 3 bases from V and 4 bases from J; junction bases left unmatched: 4. Germline V gene sequence: CDR1 SGHDN, CDR2 FVKESK. For the CDR3, the DNA is TGTGCCAGCAGCCAGGCCGGGACTAGCGGGTACGAGCAGTACTTC. It codes for CASSQAGTSGYEQYF.

This clonotype was counted many times. The chain uses TRBV27 and TRBJ2-5; D gene uncertain. Per germline, CDR1 MNHEY and CDR2 SMNVEV (reference sequence). V lost 0 bases to trimming and J lost 2 bases, with 7 bases between them. There are 14 residues in the CDR3. In DNA form, the CDR3 reads TGTGCCAGCAGTTTATCCAGAATTCAAGAGACCCAGTACTTC. It specifies CASSLSRIQETQYF.

The rearrangement links TRBV28 to TRBJ1-5; a weak D match, TRBD1 (6 bases). CDR1 and CDR2 from the germline V gene are MDHEN and SYDVKM. There are 15 residues in the CDR3. V dropped 8 bases and J dropped 4 bases, with 18 bases sitting between them. The CDR3 coding sequence is TGTGCCAGCCTATGGCAGGACAGCAAAAATCAGCCCCAGCATTTT. It yields the protein CASLWQDSKNQPQHF. Combining the CDR3 with reference TRBV28 and TRBJ1-5 gives the whole variable domain DVKVTQSSRYLVKRTGEKVFLECVQDMDHENMFWYRQDPGLGLRLIYFSYDVKMKEKGDIPEGYSVSREKKERFSLILESASTNQTSMYLCASLWQDSKNQPQHFGDGTRLSIL.

The rearrangement joins TRBV18 to TRBJ1-5; TRBD1 agrees at 9 bases. After removal of 5 bases from V and 5 bases from J, the junction contained 4 bases not matched to a gene. This CDR3 is 14 amino acids long. Germline V lookup: CDR1 KGHSH, CDR2 LQKENI. The CDR3 reads CASSSRQGDQPQHF. CDR3 sequence (DNA): TGTGCCAGCTCATCTAGACAGGGGGATCAGCCCCAGCATTTT.

This clonotype was observed many times. V usage is TRBV29-1 and J usage is TRBJ2-1; 7 nucleotides agree with TRBD2. Germline V gene lookup returns CDR1 SQVTM and CDR2 ANQGSEA. J was trimmed by 1 base and V by 6 bases; bases with no gene match: 3. The CDR3 covers 13 residues. CDR3 in DNA: TGCAGCGTGATTAGCGGGTCCTACAATGAGCAGTTCTTC. Amino acids: CSVISGSYNEQFF.

The rearrangement joins TRBV19 to TRBJ1-2; no reliable D call. The CDR3 extends over 15 amino acids. Trimming stripped 5 bases from V and 2 bases from J, with 15 bases between. CDR1 is LNHDA and CDR2 is SQIVND in the germline V gene (reference sequence). CDR3 residues: CASSATTWVNYGYTF. For the CDR3, the DNA is TGTGCCAGTAGTGCCACGACTTGGGTCAACTATGGCTACACCTTC.

This clonotype appeared many times. This chain connects TRBV29-1 to TRBJ2-2, with D possibly being TRBD2 (6 bases). Between the trimmed V and J ends, which lost 4 bases and 7 bases, there was a span of 13 bases. Germline CDR1 SQVTM, CDR2 ANQGSEA. CDR3 length: 13 residues. CDR3 DNA: TGCAGCGTTGGAGGCGGGATGGTCGGGGAGCTGTTTTTT. It is translated as CSVGGGMVGELFF.

This clonotype was seen repeatedly, ten times or more. The chain employs TRBV5-1 and TRBJ2-2, with TRBD1 matching over 7 bases. V was clipped by 1 base and J by 3 bases; unmatched bases: 9. The CDR3 totals 17 residues. Germline assignment: CDR1 SGHRS and CDR2 YFSETQ. CDR3 coding DNA: TGCGCCAGCAGCTTGACACCGACAGGGCTGGACACCGGGGAGCTGTTTTTT. It specifies CASSLTPTGLDTGELFF.

This chain links TRBV4-3 with TRBJ2-1, with TRBD2 matching over 8 bases. J was trimmed by 0 bases and V by 4 bases; bases with no gene match: 2. CDR3 length: 15 residues. From germline, CDR1 is LGHNA and CDR2 YSLEER. CDR3: CASSRSGDSYNEQFF. The CDR3 coding sequence is TGCGCCAGCAGCCGTAGCGGGGACTCCTACAATGAGCAGTTCTTC.

There are many counts of this clonotype. This sequence joins TRBV29-1 and TRBJ1-1; 7 bases match TRBD1. Germline-derived CDR1 and CDR2 are SQVTM and ANQGSEA. The CDR3 length is 11 residues. The trim removed 6 bases at V and 4 bases at J, leaving 2 bases unmatched. CDR3 sequence (DNA): TGCAGCGTGACAGGGACCACTGAAGCTTTCTTT. As protein: CSVTGTTEAFF.

This clonotype was seen many times. J is TRBJ2-3 and V is TRBV20-1; TRBD2 matches 10 bases. CDR3 length: 14 residues. CDR1 and CDR2 from the germline V gene are DFQATT and SNEGSKA (reference sequence). The V segment lost 3 bases and the J segment 6 bases; nucleotides outside the gene matches: 6. CDR3 residues: CSARLSSGGDTQYF. In nucleotides, the CDR3 is TGCAGTGCTAGGCTATCTAGCGGGGGTGATACGCAGTATTTT.

This clonotype was counted many times. The J gene is TRBJ2-7, the V gene TRBV29-1; 8 bases align to TRBD1. CDR1 is SQVTM, CDR2 ANQGSEA, per germline. V lost 7 bases and J lost 5; bases outside the gene matches: 7. The CDR3 covers 12 residues. The CDR3 DNA sequence: TGCAGCGCCTGGACAGGGTCAAACGAGCAGTACTTC. It is translated as CSAWTGSNEQYF.

This clonotype was counted at least ten times. The gene calls are TRBV6-6 and TRBJ1-2, with a tentative D call TRBD1 (5 bases). The CDR3 is made up of 13 amino acids. V lost 4 bases to trimming and J lost 3 bases, with 9 bases between them. Germline V gives CDR1 MNHNY, CDR2 SVGAGI (reference sequence). The CDR3 nucleotides read TGTGCCAGCAGTTTCGACAGTTACTATGGCTACACCTTC. It specifies CASSFDSYYGYTF.

The chain has TRBV3-1 and TRBJ2-3; 7 bases are a match to TRBD1. This CDR3 has 15 amino acids. The germline CDR1 and CDR2 sequences are LGHDT and YNNKEL (reference sequence). Trimming took 5 bases from V and 3 from J; bases not matched to a gene: 8. CDR3 DNA: TGTGCCAGCAGCTTTAGGGGGCAATCGACAGATACGCAGTATTTT. Translating gives CASSFRGQSTDTQYF.

This clonotype occurred many times. V gene TRBV6-5 combines with J gene TRBJ2-7; 13 bases align to TRBD2. The CDR3 length is 16 residues. V was pared by 6 bases and J by 5 bases, with 10 bases of the junction left unmatched. CDR1 and CDR2 (germline): MNHEY, SVGAGI. DNA for the CDR3: TGTGCCAGCAGACAACCCGGGACTAGCGGGAACCACGAGCAGTACTTC. As protein: CASRQPGTSGNHEQYF.

This clonotype was seen ten or more times. The chain employs TRBV10-2 and TRBJ2-3; 10 bases align to TRBD2. The CDR3 loop spans 17 amino acids. The V gene's germline CDR1 is WSHSY and CDR2 SAAADI. Trimming cost V 0 bases and J 7 bases; bases outside gene matches: 10. The CDR3 nucleotides are TGCGCCAGCAGTGAGTCGATCTTTCATACTAGCGGGAATACGCAGTATTTT. It specifies CASSESIFHTSGNTQYF.